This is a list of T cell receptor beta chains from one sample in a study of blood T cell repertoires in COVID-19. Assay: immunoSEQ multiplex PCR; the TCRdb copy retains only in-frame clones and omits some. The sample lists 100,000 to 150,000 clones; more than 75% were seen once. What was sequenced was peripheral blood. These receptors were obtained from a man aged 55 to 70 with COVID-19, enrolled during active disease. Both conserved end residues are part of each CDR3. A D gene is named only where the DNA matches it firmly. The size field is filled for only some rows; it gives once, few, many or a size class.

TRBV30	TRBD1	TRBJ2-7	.	TGTGCTCATGGACAGGGCTTCTACGAGCAGTACTTC	CAHGQGFYEQYF
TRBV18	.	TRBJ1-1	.	TGTGCCAGCTCTGAGGGGGGGCCTAACACTGAAGCTTTCTTT	CASSEGGPNTEAFF
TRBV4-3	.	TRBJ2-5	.	TGCGCCAGCAGCCAACATCCCGGGACACAAGAGACCCAGTACTTC	CASSQHPGTQETQYF
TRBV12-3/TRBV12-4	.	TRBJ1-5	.	TGTGCCAGCGCAGGGGAAAGCAATCAGCCCCAGCATTTT	CASAGESNQPQHF
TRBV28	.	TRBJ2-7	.	TGTGCCAGCACGGGGTCGCCTAGCTCCTACGAGCAGTACTTC	CASTGSPSSYEQYF
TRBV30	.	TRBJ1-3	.	TGTGCCTGGAGTGGGCGGATGGGGCGGCCGGTAGACACCATATATTTT	CAWSGRMGRPVDTIYF
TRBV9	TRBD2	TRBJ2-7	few	TGTGCCAGCAGCGTAAGCTTGCCAGCCGGGGGGACCTACGAGCAGTACTTC	CASSVSLPAGGTYEQYF
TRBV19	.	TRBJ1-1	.	TGTGCCAGTAGTATTGCGGCCCAGAACACTGAAGCTTTCTTT	CASSIAAQNTEAFF
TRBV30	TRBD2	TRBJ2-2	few	TGTGCCTGGAGTCGCCTAGCGGTCACCGGGGAGCTGTTTTTT	CAWSRLAVTGELFF
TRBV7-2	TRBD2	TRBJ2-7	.	TGTGCCAGCAGCCCGAGGGCGGGAGGAGGGTCCGAGCAGTACTTC	CASSPRAGGGSEQYF
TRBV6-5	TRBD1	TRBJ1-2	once	TGTGCCAGCAGTTACTCGGTGACAGGGTGGGATGGCTACACCTTC	CASSYSVTGWDGYTF
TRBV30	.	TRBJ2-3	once	TGTGCCTGGAGTGTCCCCGGTGCTTATACGCAGTATTTT	CAWSVPGAYTQYF
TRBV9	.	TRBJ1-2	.	TGTGCCAGCAGCGTAGCAGCCCAGACAAGCTACACCTTC	CASSVAAQTSYTF
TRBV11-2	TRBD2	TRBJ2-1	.	TGTGCCAGCAGCTTAGGCGGGAGGGTCAATGAGCAGTTCTTC	CASSLGGRVNEQFF
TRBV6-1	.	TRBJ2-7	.	TGTGCCAGCAGTGAAGAGGCGGGTAGCTCCTACGAGCAGTACTTC	CASSEEAGSSYEQYF
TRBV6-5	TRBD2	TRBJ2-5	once	TGTGCCAGCAGGATTACTAGCGGGCAAGAGACCCAGTACTTC	CASRITSGQETQYF
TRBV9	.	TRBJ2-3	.	TGTGCCAGCAGCGTAGACGGACGGGAAGGGGATACGCAGTATTTT	CASSVDGREGDTQYF
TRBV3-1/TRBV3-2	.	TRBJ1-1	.	TGTGCCAGCAGCCCGACAGGAACGAACACTGAAGCTTTCTTT	CASSPTGTNTEAFF
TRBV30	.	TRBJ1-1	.	TGTGCCCTGGAGGGAAGTGAAGCTTTCTTT	CALEGSEAFF
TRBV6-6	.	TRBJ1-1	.	TGTGCCAGCAGTTACTCGATTGACAATGAAGCTTTCTTT	CASSYSIDNEAFF
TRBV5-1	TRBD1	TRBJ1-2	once	TGCGCCAGCAGCTGGAGCCGGGACAGTAACTATGGCTACACCTTC	CASSWSRDSNYGYTF
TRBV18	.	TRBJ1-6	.	TGTGCCAGCTCAGTCTCCGGGGGGTTTTCACCCCTCCACTTT	CASSVSGGFSPLHF
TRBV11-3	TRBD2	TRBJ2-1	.	TGTGCCAGCAGCTTATGGTGGCGGGAGGGAGGTGAGCAGTTCTTC	CASSLWWREGGEQFF
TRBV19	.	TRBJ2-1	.	TGTGCCAGTAGTATCGTGGAGAACAATGAGCAGTTCTTC	CASSIVENNEQFF
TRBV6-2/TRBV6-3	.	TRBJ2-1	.	TGTGCCAGCAGCGATGCCTTGGGGAGTGAGCAGTTCTTC	CASSDALGSEQFF
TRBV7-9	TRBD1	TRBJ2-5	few	TGTGCCAGCAGCACTCCCGGGACAGGGGGCCTGGAGACCCAGTACTTC	CASSTPGTGGLETQYF
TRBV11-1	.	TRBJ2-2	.	TGTGCCAGCAGCTTATCCCAGAACACCGGGGAGCTGTTTTTT	CASSLSQNTGELFF
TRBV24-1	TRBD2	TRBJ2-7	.	TGTGCCACCAGTGATAACAGCGGGACTTACGAGCAGTACTTC	CATSDNSGTYEQYF
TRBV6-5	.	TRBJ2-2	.	TGTGCCACCCTCCAGGCCGGGGAGCTGTTTTTT	CATLQAGELFF
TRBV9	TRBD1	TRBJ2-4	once	TGTGCCAGCAGCCCCCAAAGAGGGACAGGGGAGCTAAACATTCAGTACTTC	CASSPQRGTGELNIQYF
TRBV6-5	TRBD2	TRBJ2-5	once	TGTGCCAGCAGTCCCGCGTTAGCGGGACGAGAGACCCAGTACTTC	CASSPALAGRETQYF
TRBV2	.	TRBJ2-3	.	TGTGCCAGCACTTTGTTCACAGATACGCAGTATTTT	CASTLFTDTQYF
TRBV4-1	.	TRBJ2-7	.	TGCGCCAGCAGCCAAGATCTGGCTTACGAGCAGTACTTC	CASSQDLAYEQYF
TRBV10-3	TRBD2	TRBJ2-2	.	TGTGCCACGACTGGGACTAGCGGTATCACCGGGGAGCTGTTTTTT	CATTGTSGITGELFF
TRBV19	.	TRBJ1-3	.	TGTGCCAGTAGCCCGACAGTCTCTGGAAACACCATATATTTT	CASSPTVSGNTIYF
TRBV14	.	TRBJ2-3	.	TGTGCCAGCAGCCAAGAGTTAGGCGGGGGCGAATACACAGATACGCAGTATTTT	CASSQELGGGEYTDTQYF
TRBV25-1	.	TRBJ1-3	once	TGTGCCAGCAGTGTGACAGGTTTAGGAAACACCATATATTTT	CASSVTGLGNTIYF
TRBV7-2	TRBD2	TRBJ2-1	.	TGTGCCAGCAGCTTAGAGGGGACTAGCGGGAGACACTACAATGAGCAGTTCTTC	CASSLEGTSGRHYNEQFF
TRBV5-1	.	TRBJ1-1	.	TGCGCCAGCAGCGGTGGCGGAATGAACACTGAAGCTTTCTTT	CASSGGGMNTEAFF
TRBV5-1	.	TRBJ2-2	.	TGCGCCAGCAGCTTGATCCGGGAAACCGGCCGGGAGCTGTTTTTT	CASSLIRETGRELFF
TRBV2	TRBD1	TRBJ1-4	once	TGTGCCAGCAGTGAAGGAGGGACAGGGTTGGAAAAACTGTTTTTT	CASSEGGTGLEKLFF
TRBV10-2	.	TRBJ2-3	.	TGCGCCAGCAGTGAACAGGACCGCGGGCAGTATTTT	CASSEQDRGQYF
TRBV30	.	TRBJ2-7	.	TGTGCCTGGAGTGTAGGAGGAGGGAGACACGAGCAGTACTTC	CAWSVGGGRHEQYF
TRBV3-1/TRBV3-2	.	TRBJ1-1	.	TGTGCCAGCAGCCAATCGTCGACGAGGACTGAAGCTTTCTTT	CASSQSSTRTEAFF
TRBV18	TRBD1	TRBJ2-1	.	TGTGCCAGCTCACACCGGGACAGGGTTACCAATGAGCAGTTCTTC	CASSHRDRVTNEQFF
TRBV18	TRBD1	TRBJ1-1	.	TGTGCCAGCTCACCACCGGACAGGTTGTTTGAAGCTTTCTTT	CASSPPDRLFEAFF
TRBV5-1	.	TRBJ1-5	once	TGCGCCAGCAGCCCGGGGGGGGGCGGAAATCAGCCCCAGCATTTT	CASSPGGGGNQPQHF
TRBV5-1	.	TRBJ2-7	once	TGCGCCAGCAGCTTCGACAGTTTCTACGAGCAGTACTTC	CASSFDSFYEQYF
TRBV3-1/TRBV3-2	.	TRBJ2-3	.	TGTGCCAGCAGCCAGTCTTTCGGGACTCCAGATACGCAGTATTTT	CASSQSFGTPDTQYF
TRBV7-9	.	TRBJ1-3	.	TGTGCCAGCAGCTCTGTCCTTTTCTCTGGAAACACCATATATTTT	CASSSVLFSGNTIYF
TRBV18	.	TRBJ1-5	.	TGTGCCAGCTCGCCCCGCGGGGGGATGAATCAGCCCCAGCATTTT	CASSPRGGMNQPQHF
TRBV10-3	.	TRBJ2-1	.	TGTGCCATCAGTGAGCCCGGGGAGACTCAACATGAGCAGTTCTTC	CAISEPGETQHEQFF
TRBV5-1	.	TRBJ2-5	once	TGCGCCAGCAGCTTTTTCGGGGAGTCCCAAGAGACCCAGTACTTC	CASSFFGESQETQYF
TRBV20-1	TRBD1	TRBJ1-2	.	TGCAGTGCTAGTAGTCAGGGGGCCTATGGCTACACCTTC	CSASSQGAYGYTF
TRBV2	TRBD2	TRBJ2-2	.	TGTGCCAGCAGGGGGACTAGCAGGAACACCGGGGAGCTGTTTTTT	CASRGTSRNTGELFF